The 22 T cell receptor beta chains given below trace back to one sample, sequenced in a study of blood T cell repertoires in COVID-19. This table comes from immunoSEQ multiplex PCR, and its TCRdb copy is limited to in-frame clones, with some not included. Of over 150,000 clones in the sample, around 81% were seen once. Sequenced material: PBMCs or T cells enriched from blood (not recorded which). Every receptor here comes from a man between 35 and 55 years old who had recovered from COVID-19.

This clone was seen just once. The CDR3 is CASSQDRLNYEQYF. The CDR3 bases are TGTGCCAGCAGTCAGGACAGGCTAAACTACGAGCAGTACTTC. The chain links TRBV6-2 or TRBV6-3 to TRBJ2-7; 7 positions match TRBD1. The CDR3 totals 14 residues. J lost 3 bases, V lost 5 bases, and 7 bases had no gene match. Germline CDR1 and CDR2: MNHEY and SVGEGT.

This chain connects TRBV7-9 to TRBJ1-2, with 9 bases identical to TRBD1. The V and J ends lost 1 base and 5 bases, in that order; junction bases with no gene match: 2. CDR3 length equals 14 residues. Germline CDR1 reads SEHNR; CDR2 reads FQNEAQ (reference sequence). The CDR3 sequence: CASSLDRGPYGYTF. CDR3 DNA: TGTGCCAGCAGCTTAGACAGGGGGCCTTATGGCTACACCTTC.

The gene calls are TRBV10-3 and TRBJ1-5, with TRBD1 matching 7 bases. Germline CDR1 reads ENHRY; CDR2 reads SYGVKD. The V segment lost 0 bases and the J segment 10 bases; nucleotides outside the gene matches: 6. The CDR3 is 14 residues long. The CDR3 is CAISESLGGIPQHF. CDR3 DNA: TGTGCCATCAGTGAGTCGCTAGGGGGCATACCCCAGCATTTT.

V and J are TRBV10-3 and TRBJ1-5, with 8 bases matching TRBD1. The CDR3 runs to 14 residues. From germline, CDR1 is ENHRY and CDR2 SYGVKD. With 10 bases clipped from V and 5 bases from J, the junction kept 10 bases outside the gene matches. This CDR3 is CATADRVLDQPQHF. The CDR3, as DNA: TGTGCCACCGCGGACAGGGTGTTAGATCAGCCCCAGCATTTT.

The chain employs TRBV4-1 and TRBJ2-1; the match to TRBD2 covers 11 bases. The CDR3 loop spans 16 amino acids. Germline V gene lookup returns CDR1 MGHRA and CDR2 YSYEKL. V was pared by 0 bases and J by 6 bases, with 4 bases of the junction left unmatched. The CDR3 loop reads CASSQELAGGLNEQFF. Here the CDR3 DNA reads TGCGCCAGCAGCCAAGAATTAGCGGGGGGGCTCAATGAGCAGTTCTTC.

This clone was counted only a few times. The same CDR3 can be traced to other DNA sequences in this sample. The chain recombines TRBV5-1 with TRBJ1-2; the match to TRBD1 covers 9 bases. The V and J ends lost 4 bases and 8 bases, in that order; junction bases with no gene match: 15. The CDR3 is 16 amino acids. Germline V lookup: CDR1 SGHRS, CDR2 YFSETQ. CDR3: CASSQEETGGGRGYTF. DNA for the CDR3: TGCGCCAGCAGCCAAGAAGAGACAGGGGGAGGTAGGGGCTACACCTTC. The full variable domain, with the rest looked up from reference TRBV5-1 and TRBJ1-2, is KAGVTQTPRYLIKTRGQQVTLSCSPISGHRSVSWYQQTPGQGLQFLFEYFSETQRNKGNFPGRFSGRQFSNSRSEMNVSTLELGDSALYLCASSQEETGGGRGYTFGSGTRLTVV.

V gene TRBV7-9 combines with J gene TRBJ2-3, with 7 bases aligning to TRBD1. Germline values: CDR1 SEHNR, CDR2 FQNEAQ (reference sequence). V shed 1 base and J 0 bases; nucleotides not matched to a gene: 10. CDR3 length: 18 residues. The CDR3 coding sequence is TGTGCCAGCAGCTTAGAAATTAGGACAGGAGCTAGCACAGATACGCAGTATTTT. This codes for CASSLEIRTGASTDTQYF. Complete variable domain (other parts from reference TRBV7-9 and TRBJ2-3): DTGVSQNPRHKITKRGQNVTFRCDPISEHNRLYWYRQTLGQGPEFLTYFQNEAQLEKSRLLSDRFSAERPKGSFSTLEIQRTEQGDSAMYLCASSLEIRTGASTDTQYFGPGTRLTVL.

The chain combines TRBV19 with TRBJ2-3; 9 nucleotides align to TRBD2. The CDR3 has 20 residues. CDR1 is LNHDA, CDR2 SQIVND, per germline (reference sequence). V lost 7 bases to trimming and J lost 0 bases; unmatched junction nucleotides: 20. CDR3 DNA: TGTGCCAGTACCCCCACTTCGGCCAGCGGGGGGTATACTAGCACAGATACGCAGTATTTT. Translating it yields CASTPTSASGGYTSTDTQYF.

This clone showed up just a few times. This sequence joins TRBV7-8 and TRBJ1-6; D unclear. V dropped 5 bases and J dropped 2 bases, with 13 bases sitting between them. Germline-derived CDR1 and CDR2 are SGHVS and FQNEAQ. The CDR3 length is 16 residues. The CDR3, as DNA: TGTGCCAGCAGCCAGGCGGGAAGGACCTATAATTCACCCCTCCACTTT. Translation gives CASSQAGRTYNSPLHF.

This clone occurred many times. This chain links TRBV5-1 with TRBJ1-1; D possibly corresponds to TRBD1 (6 bases). Looked up from germline, CDR1 is SGHRS and CDR2 is YFSETQ. The CDR3 totals 14 residues. V lost 8 bases, J lost 4 bases, and 18 bases lay in between. CDR3 protein: CASNEGVMGTEAFF. CDR3 bases: TGCGCCAGTAACGAGGGGGTGATGGGCACTGAAGCTTTCTTT.

CDR3 in amino acids: CAISEGQSPEKLFF. DNA of the CDR3: TGTGCCATCAGTGAGGGACAGTCCCCCGAAAAACTGTTTTTT. The V and J genes are TRBV10-3 and TRBJ1-4, with D possibly being TRBD1 (6 bases). Germline V gene data show CDR1 as ENHRY and CDR2 as SYGVKD. The ends were cut back, 2 bases at V and 8 bases at J, with 12 bases in the middle. CDR3 length: 14 amino acids.

The chain combines TRBV11-2 with TRBJ2-1, with TRBD1 matching over 11 bases. Trimming at V came to 1 base and at J to 15 bases, leaving 2 bases not matched to a gene. From germline, CDR1 is SGHAT and CDR2 FQNNGV. The length of the CDR3 is 12 residues. The CDR3 spells CASSLGDRGMFF. The CDR3 nucleotides read TGTGCCAGCAGCTTAGGGGACAGGGGGATGTTCTTC.

The CDR3: CSASGQKNSPLHF. The CDR3 DNA follows: TGCAGTGCTAGTGGGCAGAAAAATTCACCCCTCCACTTT. V usage is TRBV20-1 and J usage is TRBJ1-6; no firm D call. The CDR3 has 13 amino acids. The germline V gene has CDR1 DFQATT and CDR2 SNEGSKA (reference sequence). V lost 3 bases to trimming and J lost 7 bases, with 10 bases between them.

The CDR3 DNA reads as TGTGCCAGCAGCTTAGCTTGGACAGAGATCTACGAGCAGTACTTC. Its translation: CASSLAWTEIYEQYF. V is TRBV7-2 and J is TRBJ2-7; tentative D call: TRBD1 (6 bases). V gave up 0 bases and J gave up 3 bases, with 12 bases separating them. Germline-derived CDR1 and CDR2 are SGHTA and FQGNSA. The CDR3 has 15 residues.

The rearrangement links TRBV10-3 to TRBJ1-2, with D perhaps matching TRBD1 (6 bases). With 6 bases removed from V and 8 bases from J, the gap between germline ends came to 19 bases. Per the germline V gene, CDR1 is ENHRY and CDR2 is SYGVKD. The CDR3 totals 14 residues. CDR3 residues: CAISKQGTDSGYTF. In DNA, the CDR3 is TGTGCCATCAGCAAACAGGGAACGGATAGCGGCTACACCTTC.

The chain combines TRBV27 with TRBJ1-5; 9 nucleotides align to TRBD1. Germline values: CDR1 MNHEY, CDR2 SMNVEV (reference sequence). There are 15 residues in the CDR3. Trimming took 5 bases from V and 2 from J; bases not matched to a gene: 4. CDR3 in amino acids: CASSQTGGRNQPQHF. Here the CDR3 DNA reads TGTGCCAGCAGTCAGACAGGGGGACGCAATCAGCCCCAGCATTTT.

For the CDR3, the DNA is TGCGCCAGCAGCCAACCCACTAGCGGGGGAAACAATGAGCAGTTCTTC. Residues: CASSQPTSGGNNEQFF. J is TRBJ2-1 and V is TRBV4-1; TRBD2 agrees at 11 bases. The CDR3 is 16 residues long. The junction had 5 bases not matched to a gene; V was cut back by 2 bases and J by 5 bases. Germline V gene lookup returns CDR1 MGHRA and CDR2 YSYEKL.

This clone has just one count. CDR3 protein: CASSAGWVGGYTF. CDR3 sequence (DNA): TGTGCCAGCAGTGCGGGGTGGGTAGGCGGCTACACCTTC. The chain joins TRBV25-1 to TRBJ1-2; the D is unclear. The CDR3 contains 13 residues. Trimming took off 4 bases at V and 8 bases at J, with 14 bases between the two ends. Germline V gene sequence: CDR1 MGHDK, CDR2 SYGVNS.

The chain links TRBV25-1 to TRBJ1-1; 10 bases match TRBD1. Germline-derived CDR1 and CDR2 are MGHDK and SYGVNS. The V segment lost 3 bases and the J segment 3 bases; nucleotides outside the gene matches: 4. CDR3 length: 15 residues. The CDR3 here is CASSDSGTGDTEAFF. Written as DNA, the CDR3 is TGTGCCAGCAGTGATTCCGGGACAGGGGACACTGAAGCTTTCTTT.

The V call is TRBV19, the J call TRBJ1-2; D gene unclear. This CDR3 is built from 12 residues. Germline CDR1 is LNHDA and CDR2 is SQIVND (reference sequence). Trimming cost V 5 bases and J 4 bases, with 8 bases left between them. CDR3 bases: TGTGCCAGTAGTCCAGGTTCCTATGGCTACACCTTC. This codes for CASSPGSYGYTF. The full variable domain, rest sourced from reference TRBV19 and TRBJ1-2, is DGGITQSPKYLFRKEGQNVTLSCEQNLNHDAMYWYRQDPGQGLRLIYYSQIVNDFQKGDIAEGYSVSREKKESFPLTVTSAQKNPTAFYLCASSPGSYGYTFGSGTRLTVV.

This clone was recorded a few times. The chain has TRBV7-9 and TRBJ1-3, with unresolved D. The CDR3 sequence is 15 residues long. Germline assignment: CDR1 SEHNR and CDR2 FQNEAQ (reference sequence). Trimming removed 1 base at V and 0 bases at J, with 7 bases between. As DNA, the CDR3 is TGTGCCAGCAGCTTAGGAAGGAGCTCTGGAAACACCATATATTTT. Residues: CASSLGRSSGNTIYF.

The chain carries TRBV5-5 and TRBJ2-1; 13 bases line up with TRBD2. The V gene's germline CDR1 is SGHKS and CDR2 YYEKEE (reference sequence). Trimming at V came to 3 bases and at J to 0 bases, leaving 9 bases not matched to a gene. The CDR3 length is 19 residues. The CDR3 bases are TGTGCCAGCAGCTCCCAGACTAGCGGGGGGAAGAGCTCCTACAATGAGCAGTTCTTC. It is translated as CASSSQTSGGKSSYNEQFF. The entire variable domain, with the rest obtained from reference TRBV5-5 and TRBJ2-1, is as follows: DAGVTQSPTHLIKTRGQQVTLRCSPISGHKSVSWYQQVLGQGPQFIFQYYEKEERGRGNFPDRFSARQFPNYSSELNVNALLLGDSALYLCASSSQTSGGKSSYNEQFFGPGTRLTVL.